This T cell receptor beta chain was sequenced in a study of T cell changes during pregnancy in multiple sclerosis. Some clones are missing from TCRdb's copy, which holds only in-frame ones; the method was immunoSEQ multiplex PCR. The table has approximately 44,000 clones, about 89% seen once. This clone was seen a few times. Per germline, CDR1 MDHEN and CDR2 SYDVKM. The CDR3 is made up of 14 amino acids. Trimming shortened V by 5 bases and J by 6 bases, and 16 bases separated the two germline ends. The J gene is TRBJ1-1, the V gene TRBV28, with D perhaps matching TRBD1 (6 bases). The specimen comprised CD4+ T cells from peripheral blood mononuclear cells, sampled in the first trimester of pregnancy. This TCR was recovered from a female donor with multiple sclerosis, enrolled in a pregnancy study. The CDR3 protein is CASSPYREGPEAFF. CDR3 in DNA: TGTGCCAGCAGTCCTTACAGGGAAGGACCTGAAGCTTTCTTT. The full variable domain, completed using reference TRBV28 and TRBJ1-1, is DVKVTQSSRYLVKRTGEKVFLECVQDMDHENMFWYRQDPGLGLRLIYFSYDVKMKEKGDIPEGYSVSREKKERFSLILESASTNQTSMYLCASSPYREGPEAFFGQGTRLTVV.